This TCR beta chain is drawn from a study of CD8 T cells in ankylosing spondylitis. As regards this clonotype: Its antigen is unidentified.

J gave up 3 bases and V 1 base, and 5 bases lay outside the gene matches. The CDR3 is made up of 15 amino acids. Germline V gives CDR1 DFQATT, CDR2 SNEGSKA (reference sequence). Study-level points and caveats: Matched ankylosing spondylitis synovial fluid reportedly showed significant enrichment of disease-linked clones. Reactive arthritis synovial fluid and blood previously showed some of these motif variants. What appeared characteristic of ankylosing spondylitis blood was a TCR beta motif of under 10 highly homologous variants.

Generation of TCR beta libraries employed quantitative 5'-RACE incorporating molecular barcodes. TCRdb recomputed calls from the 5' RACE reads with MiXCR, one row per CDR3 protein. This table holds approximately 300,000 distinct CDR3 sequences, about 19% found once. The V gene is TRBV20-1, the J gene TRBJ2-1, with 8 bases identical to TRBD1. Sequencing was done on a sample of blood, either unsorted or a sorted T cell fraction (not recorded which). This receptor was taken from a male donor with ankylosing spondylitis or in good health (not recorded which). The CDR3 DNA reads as TGCAGTGCTAGAGGGTCCAGGGGGCTCTACAATGAGCAGTTCTTC. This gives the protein CSARGSRGLYNEQFF.